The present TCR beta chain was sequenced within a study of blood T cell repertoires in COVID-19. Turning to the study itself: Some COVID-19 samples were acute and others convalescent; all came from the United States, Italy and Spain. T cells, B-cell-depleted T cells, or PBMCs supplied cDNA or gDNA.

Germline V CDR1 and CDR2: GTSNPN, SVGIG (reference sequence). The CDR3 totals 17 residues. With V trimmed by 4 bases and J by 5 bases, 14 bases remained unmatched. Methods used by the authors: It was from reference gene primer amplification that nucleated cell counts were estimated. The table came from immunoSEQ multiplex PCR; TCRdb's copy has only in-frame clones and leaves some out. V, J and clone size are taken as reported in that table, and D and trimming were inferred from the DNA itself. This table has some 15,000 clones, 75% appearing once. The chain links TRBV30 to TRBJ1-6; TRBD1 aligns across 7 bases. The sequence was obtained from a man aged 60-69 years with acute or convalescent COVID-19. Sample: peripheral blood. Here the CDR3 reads CAWTLRGGTENNSPLHF. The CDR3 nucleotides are TGTGCCTGGACCCTTCGGGGGGGGACAGAAAATAATTCACCCCTCCACTTT.